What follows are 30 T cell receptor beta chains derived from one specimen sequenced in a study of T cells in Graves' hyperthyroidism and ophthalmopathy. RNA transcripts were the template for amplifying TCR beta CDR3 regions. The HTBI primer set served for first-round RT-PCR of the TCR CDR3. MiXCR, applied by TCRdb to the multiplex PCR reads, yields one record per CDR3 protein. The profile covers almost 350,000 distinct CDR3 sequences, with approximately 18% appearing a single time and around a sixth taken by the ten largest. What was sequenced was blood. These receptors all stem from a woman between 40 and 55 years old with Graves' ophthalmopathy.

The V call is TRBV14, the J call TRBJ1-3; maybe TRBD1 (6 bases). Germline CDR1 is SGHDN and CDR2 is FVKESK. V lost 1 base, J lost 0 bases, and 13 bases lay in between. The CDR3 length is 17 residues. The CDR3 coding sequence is TGTGCCAGCAGCCAAGTAGGGACACGCCACTCTGGAAACACCATATATTTT. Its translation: CASSQVGTRHSGNTIYF.

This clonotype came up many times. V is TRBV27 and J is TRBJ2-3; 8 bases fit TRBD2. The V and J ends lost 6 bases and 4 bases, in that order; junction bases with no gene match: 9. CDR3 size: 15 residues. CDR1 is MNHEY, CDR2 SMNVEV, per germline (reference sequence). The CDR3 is CASRGTSGTSDTQYF. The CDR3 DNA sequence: TGTGCCAGCAGGGGAACTAGCGGCACGTCAGATACGCAGTATTTT.

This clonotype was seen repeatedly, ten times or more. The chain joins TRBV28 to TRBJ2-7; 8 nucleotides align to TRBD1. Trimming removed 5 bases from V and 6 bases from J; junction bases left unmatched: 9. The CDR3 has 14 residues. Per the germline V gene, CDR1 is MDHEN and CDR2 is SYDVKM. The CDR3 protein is CASSRLDRAGEQYF. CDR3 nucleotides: TGTGCCAGCAGTCGCCTGGACAGGGCGGGCGAGCAGTACTTC. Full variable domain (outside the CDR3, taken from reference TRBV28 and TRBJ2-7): DVKVTQSSRYLVKRTGEKVFLECVQDMDHENMFWYRQDPGLGLRLIYFSYDVKMKEKGDIPEGYSVSREKKERFSLILESASTNQTSMYLCASSRLDRAGEQYFGPGTRLTVT.

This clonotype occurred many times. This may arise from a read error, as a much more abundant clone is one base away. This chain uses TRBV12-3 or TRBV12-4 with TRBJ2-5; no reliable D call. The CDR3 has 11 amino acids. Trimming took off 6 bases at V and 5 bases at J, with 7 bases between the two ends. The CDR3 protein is CASSFGETQYF. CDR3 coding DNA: TGTGCCAGCAGCTTTGGGGAGACCCAGTACTTC.

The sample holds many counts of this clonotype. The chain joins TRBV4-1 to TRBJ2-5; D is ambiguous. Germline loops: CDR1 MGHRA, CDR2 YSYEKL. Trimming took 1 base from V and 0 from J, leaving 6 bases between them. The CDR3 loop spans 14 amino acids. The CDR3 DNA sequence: TGCGCCAGCAGCCAAGTGGAGAACCAAGAGACCCAGTACTTC. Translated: CASSQVENQETQYF.

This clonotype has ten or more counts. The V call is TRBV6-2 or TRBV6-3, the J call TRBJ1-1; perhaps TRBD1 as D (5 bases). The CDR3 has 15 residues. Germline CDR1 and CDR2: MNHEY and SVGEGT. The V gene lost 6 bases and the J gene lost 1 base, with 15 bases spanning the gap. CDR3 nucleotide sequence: TGTGCCAGCAGAAGTGAGGGGATCGGGAACACTGAAGCTTTCTTT. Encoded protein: CASRSEGIGNTEAFF.

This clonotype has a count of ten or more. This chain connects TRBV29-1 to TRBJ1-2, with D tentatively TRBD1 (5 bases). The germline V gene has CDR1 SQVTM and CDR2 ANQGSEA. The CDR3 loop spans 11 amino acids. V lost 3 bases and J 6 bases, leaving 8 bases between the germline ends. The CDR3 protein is CSVEWGNGYTF. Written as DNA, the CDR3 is TGCAGCGTTGAGTGGGGGAATGGCTACACCTTC.

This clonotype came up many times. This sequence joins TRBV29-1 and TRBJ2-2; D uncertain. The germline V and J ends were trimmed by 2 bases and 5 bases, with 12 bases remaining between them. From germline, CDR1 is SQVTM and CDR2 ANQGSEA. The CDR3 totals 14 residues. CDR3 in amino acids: CSVEPVRGTGELFF. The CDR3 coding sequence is TGCAGCGTTGAACCCGTTCGCGGTACCGGGGAGCTGTTTTTT.

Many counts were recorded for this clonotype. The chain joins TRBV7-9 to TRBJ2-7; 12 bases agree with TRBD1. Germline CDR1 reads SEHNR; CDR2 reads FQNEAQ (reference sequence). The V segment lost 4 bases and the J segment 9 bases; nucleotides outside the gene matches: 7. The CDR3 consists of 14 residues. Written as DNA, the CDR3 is TGTGCCAGCAGCTGGGACAGGGGGCTTTCGGTGCAGTACTTC. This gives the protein CASSWDRGLSVQYF.

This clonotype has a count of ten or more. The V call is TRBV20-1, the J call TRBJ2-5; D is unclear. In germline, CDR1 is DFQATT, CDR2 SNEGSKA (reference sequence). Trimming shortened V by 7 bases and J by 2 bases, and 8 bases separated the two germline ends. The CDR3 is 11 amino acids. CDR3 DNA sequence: TGCAGTGGTACGGAACAAGAGACCCAGTACTTC. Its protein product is CSGTEQETQYF.

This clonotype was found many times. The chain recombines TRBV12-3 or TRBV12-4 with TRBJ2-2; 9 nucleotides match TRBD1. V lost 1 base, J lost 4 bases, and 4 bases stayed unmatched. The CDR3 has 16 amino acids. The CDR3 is CASSLGTGVTTGELFF. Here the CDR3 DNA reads TGTGCCAGCAGTTTAGGGACAGGGGTAACCACCGGGGAGCTGTTTTTT.

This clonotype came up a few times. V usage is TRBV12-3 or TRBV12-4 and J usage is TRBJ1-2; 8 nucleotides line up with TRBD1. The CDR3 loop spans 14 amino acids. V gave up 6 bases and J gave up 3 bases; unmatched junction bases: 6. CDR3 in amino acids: CASRAGGRDYGYTF. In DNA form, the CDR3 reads TGTGCCAGCAGAGCAGGGGGCCGAGACTATGGCTACACCTTC.

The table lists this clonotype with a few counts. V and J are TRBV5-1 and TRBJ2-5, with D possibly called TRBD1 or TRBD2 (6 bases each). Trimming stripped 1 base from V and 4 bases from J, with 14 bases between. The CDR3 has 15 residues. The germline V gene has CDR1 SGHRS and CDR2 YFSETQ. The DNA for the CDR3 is TGCGCCAGCAGCTTGAGGGGGAGGCTCCTAGAGACCCAGTACTTC. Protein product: CASSLRGRLLETQYF.

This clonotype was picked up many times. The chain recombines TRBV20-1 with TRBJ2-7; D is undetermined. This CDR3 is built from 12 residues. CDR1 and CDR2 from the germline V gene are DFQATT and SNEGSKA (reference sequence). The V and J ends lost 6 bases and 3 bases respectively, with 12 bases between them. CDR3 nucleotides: TGCAGTGCCACAGACCGGATCTACGAGCAGTACTTC. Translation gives CSATDRIYEQYF.

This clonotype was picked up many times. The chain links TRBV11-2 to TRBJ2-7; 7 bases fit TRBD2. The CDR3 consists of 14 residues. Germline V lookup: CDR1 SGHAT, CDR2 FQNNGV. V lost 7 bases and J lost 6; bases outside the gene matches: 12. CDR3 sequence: CASNPITGGLEQYF. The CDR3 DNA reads TGTGCCAGCAATCCCATAACGGGAGGTCTCGAGCAGTACTTC.

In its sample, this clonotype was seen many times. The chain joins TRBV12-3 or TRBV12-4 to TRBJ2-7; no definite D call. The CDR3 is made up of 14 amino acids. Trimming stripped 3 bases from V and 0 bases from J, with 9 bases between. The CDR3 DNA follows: TGTGCCAGCAGTTTTGAGGCAAGCTCCTACGAGCAGTACTTC. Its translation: CASSFEASSYEQYF.

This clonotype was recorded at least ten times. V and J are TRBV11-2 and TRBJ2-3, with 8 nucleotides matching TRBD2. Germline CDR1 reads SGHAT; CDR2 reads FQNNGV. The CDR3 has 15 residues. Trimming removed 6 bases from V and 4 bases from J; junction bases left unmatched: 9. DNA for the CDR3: TGTGCCAGCAGAAATAGCGGGATCTTGTCAGATACGCAGTATTTT. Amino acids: CASRNSGILSDTQYF. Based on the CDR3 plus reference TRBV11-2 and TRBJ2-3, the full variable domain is EAGVAQSPRYKIIEKRQSVAFWCNPISGHATLYWYQQILGQGPKLLIQFQNNGVVDDSQLPKDRFSAERLKGVDSTLKIQPAKLEDSAVYLCASRNSGILSDTQYFGPGTRLTVL.

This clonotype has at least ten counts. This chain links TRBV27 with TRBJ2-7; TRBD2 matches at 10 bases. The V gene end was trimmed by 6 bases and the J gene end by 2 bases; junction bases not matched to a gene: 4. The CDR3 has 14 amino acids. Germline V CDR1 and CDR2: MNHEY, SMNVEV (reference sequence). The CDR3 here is CASSLAGGTYEQYF. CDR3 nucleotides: TGTGCCAGCAGCTTAGCGGGAGGTACCTACGAGCAGTACTTC.

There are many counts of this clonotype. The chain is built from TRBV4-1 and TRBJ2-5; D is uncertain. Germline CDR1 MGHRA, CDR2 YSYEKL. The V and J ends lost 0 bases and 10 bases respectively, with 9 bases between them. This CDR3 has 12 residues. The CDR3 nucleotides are TGCGCCAGCAGCCAAGAGGATGGGGACCAGTACTTC. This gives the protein CASSQEDGDQYF.

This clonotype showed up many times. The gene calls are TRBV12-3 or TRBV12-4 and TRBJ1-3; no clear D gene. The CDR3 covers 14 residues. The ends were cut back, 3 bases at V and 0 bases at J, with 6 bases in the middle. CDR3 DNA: TGTGCCAGCAGTTTCGTGGGCTCTGGAAACACCATATATTTT. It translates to CASSFVGSGNTIYF.

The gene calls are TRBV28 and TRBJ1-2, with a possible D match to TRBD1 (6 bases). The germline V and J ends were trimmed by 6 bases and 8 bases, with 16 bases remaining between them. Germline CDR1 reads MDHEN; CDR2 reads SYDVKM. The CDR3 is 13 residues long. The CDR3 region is CASSSQGLGGYTF. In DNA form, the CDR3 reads TGTGCCAGCAGCTCACAGGGTTTGGGAGGCTACACCTTC.

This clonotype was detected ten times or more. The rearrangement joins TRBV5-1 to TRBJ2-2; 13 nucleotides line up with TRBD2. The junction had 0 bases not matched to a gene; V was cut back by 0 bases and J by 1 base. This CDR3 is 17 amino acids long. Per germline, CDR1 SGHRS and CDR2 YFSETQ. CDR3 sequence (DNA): TGCGCCAGCAGCTTGGGACTAGCGGGAGGGAACACCGGGGAGCTGTTTTTT. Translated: CASSLGLAGGNTGELFF. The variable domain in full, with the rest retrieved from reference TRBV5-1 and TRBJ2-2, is KAGVTQTPRYLIKTRGQQVTLSCSPISGHRSVSWYQQTPGQGLQFLFEYFSETQRNKGNFPGRFSGRQFSNSRSEMNVSTLELGDSALYLCASSLGLAGGNTGELFFGEGSRLTVL.

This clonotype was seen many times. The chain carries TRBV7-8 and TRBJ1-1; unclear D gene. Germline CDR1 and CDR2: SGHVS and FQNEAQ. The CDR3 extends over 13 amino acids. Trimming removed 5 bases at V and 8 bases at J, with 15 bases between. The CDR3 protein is CASSLLVAGEAFF. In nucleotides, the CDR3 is TGTGCCAGCAGCCTACTAGTGGCAGGCGAAGCTTTCTTT.

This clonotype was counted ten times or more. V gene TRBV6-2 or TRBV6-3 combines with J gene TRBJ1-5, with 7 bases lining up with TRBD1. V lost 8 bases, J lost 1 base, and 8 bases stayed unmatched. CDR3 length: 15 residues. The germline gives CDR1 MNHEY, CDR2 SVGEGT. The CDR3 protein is CASVAGGLSNQPQHF. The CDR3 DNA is TGTGCCAGCGTAGCAGGGGGTCTAAGCAATCAGCCCCAGCATTTT.

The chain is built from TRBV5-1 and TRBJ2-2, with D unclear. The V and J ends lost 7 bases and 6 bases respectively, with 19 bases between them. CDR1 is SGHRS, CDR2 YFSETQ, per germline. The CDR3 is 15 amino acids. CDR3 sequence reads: CASGRDSHRAGELFF. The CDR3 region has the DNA TGCGCCAGCGGCCGTGACTCCCATAGGGCCGGGGAGCTGTTTTTT.

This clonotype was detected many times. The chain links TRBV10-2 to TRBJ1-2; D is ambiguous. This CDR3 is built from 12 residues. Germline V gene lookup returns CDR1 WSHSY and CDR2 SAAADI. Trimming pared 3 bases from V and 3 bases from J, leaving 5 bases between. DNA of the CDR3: TGCGCCAGCAGTGATTCTGACTATGGCTACACCTTC. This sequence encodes CASSDSDYGYTF.

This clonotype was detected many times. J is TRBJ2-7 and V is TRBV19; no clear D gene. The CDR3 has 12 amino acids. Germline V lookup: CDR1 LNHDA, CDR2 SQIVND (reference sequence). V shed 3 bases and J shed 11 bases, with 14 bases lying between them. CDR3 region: CASSMEKGRKYF. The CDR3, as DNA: TGTGCCAGTAGTATGGAGAAGGGTCGTAAGTACTTC.

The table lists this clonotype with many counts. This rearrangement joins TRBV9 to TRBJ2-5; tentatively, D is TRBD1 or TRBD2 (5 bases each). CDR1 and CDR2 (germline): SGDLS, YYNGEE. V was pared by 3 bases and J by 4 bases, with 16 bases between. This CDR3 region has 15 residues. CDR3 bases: TGTGCCAGCAGCGCCCATCGGGACCGGGGAGAGACCCAGTACTTC. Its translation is CASSAHRDRGETQYF. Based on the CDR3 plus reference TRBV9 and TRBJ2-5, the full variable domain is DSGVTQTPKHLITATGQRVTLRCSPRSGDLSVYWYQQSLDQGLQFLIQYYNGEERAKGNILERFSAQQFPDLHSELNLSSLELGDSALYFCASSAHRDRGETQYFGPGTRLLVL.

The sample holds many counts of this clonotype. The CDR3: CAWSVSGYTEAFF. The CDR3 region has the DNA TGTGCCTGGAGTGTTTCGGGGTACACTGAAGCTTTCTTT. This rearrangement joins TRBV30 to TRBJ1-1; no reliable D call. This CDR3 region has 13 residues. From germline, CDR1 is GTSNPN and CDR2 SVGIG (reference sequence). The V end lost 0 bases, the J end lost 3 bases, and 8 bases lay between the germline ends.

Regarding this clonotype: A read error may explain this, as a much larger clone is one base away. The CDR3 region has the DNA TGTGCCACCAGCAGAGCTACGACTTCAAATGCGTACGAGCAGTTCTTC. It translates to CATSRATTSNAYEQFF. The chain joins TRBV15 to TRBJ2-7, with D unclear. Near its end, the DNA agrees better with TRBJ2-1, so the J call may be wrong. The CDR3 loop spans 16 amino acids. The germline gives CDR1 LNHNV, CDR2 YYDKDF (reference sequence).